The rows below give T cell receptor beta chains drawn from one sample of a study of cytomegalovirus exposure and HLA in healthy donors. TCRdb keeps only in-frame clones here, not all; method: immunoSEQ multiplex PCR. The sample includes about 150,000 clones, 80% of them seen just once. The sequencing input was PBMCs. The receptors were sampled from a man aged 30 to 39 in good health and CMV-seropositive. Both conserved end residues are part of each CDR3. A D gene is named only where the DNA matches it firmly. Expanded clones are given a class, and other clones once, few, many or no size at all.

d_gene	abundance	v_gene	j_gene	CDR3aa	CDR3nt
NA	NA	TRBV15	TRBJ1-1	CATSRGQGNTEAFF	TGTGCCACCAGCAGAGGTCAGGGGAACACTGAAGCTTTCTTT
TRBD1	few	TRBV6-5	TRBJ1-5	CASSKTGDFNQPQHF	TGTGCCAGCTCCAAGACAGGGGACTTTAATCAGCCCCAGCATTTT
NA	NA	TRBV2	TRBJ2-7	CASSEALTRTASYEQYF	TGTGCCAGCAGTGAAGCGCTTACTAGGACGGCATCCTACGAGCAGTACTTC
NA	NA	TRBV9	TRBJ1-1	CASSVEHLNRFEAFF	TGTGCCAGCAGCGTAGAACACTTGAACAGGTTTGAAGCTTTCTTT
NA	NA	TRBV4-2	TRBJ2-7	CASSLLGGSYEQYF	TGTGCCAGCAGCCTCCTCGGCGGCTCCTACGAGCAGTACTTC
TRBD1	NA	TRBV7-8	TRBJ1-1	CASSSHEGQGNTEAFF	TGTGCCAGCAGCTCCCACGAAGGACAGGGGAACACTGAAGCTTTCTTT
TRBD2	once	TRBV18	TRBJ2-3	CASSPEREDTDTQYF	TGTGCCAGCTCACCAGAGCGGGAGGACACAGATACGCAGTATTTT
NA	few	TRBV21-1	TRBJ2-1	CASSNHRTAYYNEQFF	TGTGCCAGCAGCAACCACCGGACAGCTTACTACAATGAGCAGTTCTTC
NA	NA	TRBV12-5	TRBJ1-2	CASDWGRDRPWYGYTF	TGTGCTAGTGATTGGGGGAGGGACCGGCCTTGGTATGGCTACACCTTC
NA	NA	TRBV19	TRBJ2-7	CASRRGSEQYF	TGTGCCAGTAGGAGGGGGTCCGAGCAGTACTTC
NA	NA	TRBV28	TRBJ2-3	CASSRTLGGPDTQYF	TGTGCCAGCAGTCGGACCCTAGGGGGTCCAGATACGCAGTATTTT
NA	NA	TRBV7-7	TRBJ2-3	CASSPGLTSTDTQYF	TGTGCTAGCAGCCCCGGCTTGACTTCTACAGATACGCAGTATTTT
NA	once	TRBV28	TRBJ1-2	CASSLLGGRGYTF	TGTGCCAGCAGTTTATTGGGGGGGCGAGGCTACACCTTC
NA	NA	TRBV6-1	TRBJ1-4	CASSSGSINEKLFF	TGTGCCAGCAGCTCCGGGTCCATTAATGAAAAACTGTTTTTT
TRBD1	NA	TRBV6-5	TRBJ2-7	CASSYRDRGHYEQYF	TGTGCCAGCAGTTACCGGGACAGGGGGCACTACGAGCAGTACTTC
NA	NA	TRBV5-1	TRBJ2-2	CASSLAPLRELFF	TGCGCCAGCAGCTTGGCCCCCCTAAGGGAGCTGTTTTTT
TRBD2	NA	TRBV6-6	TRBJ2-7	CASSYLLAEESYEQYF	TGTGCCAGCAGTTACCTACTAGCGGAGGAATCCTACGAGCAGTACTTC
TRBD2	NA	TRBV4-2	TRBJ2-2	CASSQVLLAGGGATGELFF	TGTGCCAGCAGCCAAGTGTTACTAGCGGGAGGGGGCGCGACCGGGGAGCTGTTTTTT
TRBD2	NA	TRBV27	TRBJ2-7	CASSPGTSGSYEQYF	TGTGCCAGCAGCCCCGGGACTAGCGGATCCTACGAGCAGTACTTC
NA	NA	TRBV27	TRBJ2-3	CASSPPPRGDTQYF	TGTGCCAGCAGTCCTCCCCCGCGTGGAGATACGCAGTATTTT
NA	NA	TRBV28	TRBJ2-7	CASIPIQTGSYEQYF	TGTGCCAGCATCCCGATCCAGACAGGCTCCTACGAGCAGTACTTC
NA	NA	TRBV2	TRBJ2-2	CASSELAASLSGELFF	TGTGCCAGCAGTGAATTGGCGGCATCACTCTCCGGGGAGCTGTTTTTT
TRBD2	NA	TRBV11-2	TRBJ2-7	CASSLTSGRALLDEQYF	TGTGCCAGCAGCCTCACCAGCGGGAGGGCCCTCCTGGACGAGCAGTACTTC
NA	NA	TRBV30	TRBJ1-3	CAWGGGLMGNTIYF	TGTGCCTGGGGGGGCGGACTGATGGGAAACACCATATATTTT
TRBD2	NA	TRBV7-9	TRBJ2-7	CASSPGTSGYEQYF	TGTGCCAGCAGCCCCGGGACTAGCGGGTACGAGCAGTACTTC
TRBD1	NA	TRBV30	TRBJ2-7	CAWSAGQGLREQYF	TGTGCCTGGAGTGCCGGACAGGGGTTGAGGGAGCAGTACTTC
TRBD1	NA	TRBV29-1	TRBJ1-2	CSVEKEKGQGPAHYGYTF	TGCAGCGTTGAAAAGGAGAAGGGACAGGGGCCGGCCCATTATGGCTACACCTTC
NA	NA	TRBV7-2	TRBJ2-1	CASSLAAPSYNEQFF	TGTGCCAGCAGCTTAGCGGCTCCTTCCTACAATGAGCAGTTCTTC
NA	NA	TRBV7-2	TRBJ2-4	CASSLETAENIQYF	TGTGCCAGCAGCTTAGAGACAGCAGAAAACATTCAGTACTTC
TRBD1	NA	TRBV19	TRBJ1-5	CASSPRRDRGNQPQHF	TGTGCCAGTAGTCCTAGGCGGGACAGGGGCAATCAGCCCCAGCATTTT
NA	NA	TRBV6-6	TRBJ2-7	CASSYGGGRPGYEQYF	TGTGCCAGCAGTTACGGTGGTGGGAGACCGGGTTACGAGCAGTACTTC
NA	NA	TRBV27	TRBJ2-7	CAVQSSYEQYF	TGTGCCGTACAGAGCTCCTACGAGCAGTACTTC
TRBD1	NA	TRBV7-6	TRBJ2-5	CASSVLWTGEETQYF	TGTGCCAGCAGCGTTCTATGGACAGGGGAAGAGACCCAGTACTTC
NA	NA	TRBV25-1	TRBJ1-2	CAALGGADYGYTF	TGTGCCGCCCTAGGAGGGGCGGACTATGGCTACACCTTC
TRBD2	NA	TRBV29-1	TRBJ2-3	CSVVGGLAGQDTQYF	TGCAGCGTTGTCGGAGGACTAGCGGGGCAAGATACGCAGTATTTT
TRBD2	NA	TRBV4-1	TRBJ2-2	CASSQLKGTSGTGELFF	TGCGCCAGCAGCCAACTGAAAGGGACTAGCGGCACCGGGGAGCTGTTTTTT
TRBD1	few	TRBV19	TRBJ2-7	CASETGGEQYF	TGTGCCAGCGAAACAGGGGGCGAGCAGTACTTC